Listed below are T cell receptor beta chains from one sample, sequenced in a study of cytomegalovirus exposure and HLA in healthy donors. Produced via immunoSEQ multiplex PCR; TCRdb's table is partial and in-frame only. The sample lists some 85,000 clones, 70% to 85% seen once, with 2.1% in the top ten. Sequences were obtained from PBMCs. These receptors originate from a man younger than 35 in good health and CMV-seronegative. Each CDR3 is given with its conserved first and last residue. Each record gives: D gene, J gene, V gene, clone size, CDR3 protein, CDR3 DNA. The D gene is left open where the match is weak. Size tells how often a clone was seen (once, few, many) or the class of an expanded clone, and some rows leave it out.

TRBD1 TRBJ2-1 TRBV6-5 - CASSPTGGNEQFF TGTGCCAGCAGCCCTACAGGGGGCAATGAGCAGTTCTTC
- TRBJ2-3 TRBV30 - CAWSVPWGRDTQYF TGTGCCTGGAGTGTACCATGGGGCCGGGATACGCAGTATTTT
- TRBJ1-1 TRBV5-4 - CASSFTNRMNTEAFF TGTGCCAGCAGCTTTACGAACAGAATGAACACTGAAGCTTTCTTT
- TRBJ2-2 TRBV11-1 once CASSLESITGELFF TGTGCCAGCAGCTTAGAGTCTATCACCGGGGAGCTGTTTTTT
- TRBJ2-7 TRBV29-1 - CSVRRGSYEQYF TGCAGCGTTCGGCGGGGCTCCTACGAGCAGTACTTC
- TRBJ2-1 TRBV27 - CASSPAVGSYNEQFF TGTGCCAGCAGTCCAGCGGTTGGCTCCTACAATGAGCAGTTCTTC
- TRBJ2-3 TRBV6-1 - CASSESRDTQYF TGTGCCAGCAGTGAATCTAGGGATACGCAGTATTTT
- TRBJ1-2 TRBV7-9 - CAGSGGSYGYTF TGTGCCGGCTCGGGGGGATCCTATGGCTACACCTTC
- TRBJ2-7 TRBV2 - CATQTPAVGYEQYF TGTGCCACCCAGACCCCAGCGGTCGGCTACGAGCAGTACTTC
- TRBJ2-7 TRBV5-6 - CASSLIPNAGNSYEQYF TGTGCCAGCAGCTTGATACCAAATGCAGGGAACTCCTACGAGCAGTACTTC
- TRBJ1-1 TRBV7-9 - CASSLYNTEAFF TGTGCCAGCAGCTTATATAACACTGAAGCTTTCTTT
- TRBJ1-3 TRBV30 - CAWSDRGATGNTIYF TGTGCCTGGAGTGACCGGGGGGCGACTGGAAACACCATATATTTT
- TRBJ1-1 TRBV5-5 - CASSLVGRSTEAFF TGTGCCAGCAGCTTGGTTGGTCGGTCCACTGAAGCTTTCTTT
- TRBJ1-1 TRBV9 - CASSPPGGSSEAFF TGTGCCAGCAGCCCACCCGGGGGTTCTTCTGAAGCTTTCTTT
- TRBJ1-1 TRBV30 - CAWSARGQGKNTEAFF TGTGCCTGGAGTGCCCGCGGCCAGGGGAAGAACACTGAAGCTTTCTTT
TRBD1 TRBJ2-1 TRBV27 - CASSSGTGGLSEQFF TGTGCCAGCAGTTCCGGGACAGGGGGCTTGTCTGAGCAGTTCTTC
TRBD1 TRBJ1-4 TRBV19 - CASALGGQGAFGEKLFF TGTGCCAGCGCCTTAGGGGGGCAGGGGGCGTTCGGTGAAAAACTGTTTTTT
TRBD1 TRBJ2-7 TRBV6-1 - CASSRTGGTGEQYF TGTGCCAGCAGTCGGACAGGGGGGACTGGTGAGCAGTACTTC
TRBD1 TRBJ1-1 TRBV15 - CATSRGTGDYTEAFF TGTGCCACCAGCAGGGGGACAGGCGATTACACTGAAGCTTTCTTT
- TRBJ1-2 TRBV4-3 - CASSQAGVYGYTF TGCGCCAGCAGCCAAGCAGGGGTCTATGGCTACACCTTC
- TRBJ2-1 TRBV20-1 - CSAPYNEQFF TGCAGTGCCCCTTACAATGAGCAGTTCTTC
- TRBJ1-1 TRBV9 - CASSSDSIYGAFF TGTGCCAGCAGCTCGGACTCGATTTATGGGGCTTTCTTT
TRBD1 TRBJ1-5 TRBV30 - CAWTQGAGNQPQHF TGTGCCTGGACCCAGGGGGCGGGCAATCAGCCCCAGCATTTT
TRBD2 TRBJ2-5 TRBV9 - CASSGGESYQETQYF TGTGCCAGCAGTGGGGGGGAGAGTTACCAAGAGACCCAGTACTTC
- TRBJ1-1 TRBV30 - CAWGQARINEAFF TGTGCCTGGGGGCAGGCTCGGATTAATGAAGCTTTCTTT
- TRBJ2-7 TRBV21-1 once CASSKGCGGAPYEQYF TGTGCCAGCAGCAAAGGGTGTGGCGGGGCCCCCTACGAGCAGTACTTC
TRBD2 TRBJ2-5 TRBV5-4 - CASSLLRSGLAGRSETQYF TGTGCCAGCAGCTTACTCCGATCAGGACTAGCGGGAAGATCAGAGACCCAGTACTTC
TRBD1 TRBJ2-2 TRBV13 - CASSLQGVTGELFF TGTGCCAGCAGCTTACAGGGGGTCACCGGGGAGCTGTTTTTT
TRBD1 TRBJ2-7 TRBV28 once CASSFPGQGYEQYF TGTGCCAGCAGTTTCCCAGGACAGGGATACGAGCAGTACTTC
TRBD1 TRBJ1-4 TRBV27 - CASSRRDREAEKLFF TGTGCCAGCAGCCGCCGGGACAGGGAAGCTGAAAAACTGTTTTTT
TRBD1 TRBJ2-7 TRBV6-5 - CASSYSRDSGYEQYF TGTGCCAGCAGTTACTCTCGGGACAGCGGCTACGAGCAGTACTTC